Included here is one T cell receptor beta chain sequence, with context. This sample is part of a study of blood T cell repertoires in COVID-19. In the study overall: Acute-phase and convalescent COVID-19 samples originated in the United States, Italy and Spain.

CDR1 and CDR2 from the germline V gene are SGHRS and YFSETQ. The V end lost 2 bases, the J end lost 11 bases, and 13 bases lay between the germline ends. This CDR3 contains 13 residues. Sequenced by immunoSEQ multiplex PCR; TCRdb stores in-frame clones only, minus some. The sample holds about 99,000 clones, 70% to 90% seen once. This chain connects TRBV5-1 to TRBJ1-4; D perhaps matches TRBD1 (5 bases). The specimen was peripheral blood. The TCR sequence derives from a human donor in a cohort sampled during active COVID-19. CDR3 region: CASSFDSSRKLFF. The CDR3 coding sequence is TGCGCCAGCAGCTTTGACAGTTCGCGGAAACTGTTTTTT.